What follows describes a single T cell receptor beta chain. Its antigen remains unidentified. These data belong to a study of T cell responses to AZD1222 COVID-19 vaccine. Libraries were prepared by immunoSEQ multiplex PCR; TCRdb keeps only in-frame clonotypes and omits some of them. Of some 120,000 clones listed, more than 85% were seen once; the top ten hold just under 3%. Whole-study findings and limits: Donors were largely white British and mainly female; clonal diversity was possibly underestimated. Following two doses of AZD1222, Spike-specific TCR breadth and depth rose.

Trimming cost V 2 bases and J 3 bases, with 20 bases left between them. The V gene's germline CDR1 is GTSNPN and CDR2 SVGIG (reference sequence). The CDR3 spans 18 residues. The sequence derives from an adult in good health. This material consisted of peripheral blood, taken on day 0 of AZD1222 vaccination. The chain has TRBV30 and TRBJ2-6; possible D gene TRBD1, 5 bases. The CDR3 sequence: CAWSLVRGSTGGANVLTF. The CDR3 region has the DNA TGTGCCTGGAGTTTGGTTAGGGGATCTACAGGTGGGGCCAACGTCCTGACTTTC.